This TCR beta chain was profiled in a study of CXCR3-negative and CXCR3-positive naive CD8 T cells. Overall study results and limits: Both naive subsets showed comparably high diversity, and memory CD8+ cells showed much lower diversity. For CXCR3-positive naive cells, TRB CDR3s were more hydrophobic than those of CXCR3-negative naive cells. Naive CXCR3-positive and CXCR3-negative cells shared similar TRBV-TRBJ usage, unlike memory cells.

Phenotypically, naive CD8+ T cells corresponded to CD45RO-CCR7+CD27+CD95-. Through 5' RACE with UMI labels, the TRB cDNA libraries were prepared. TCRdb re-called the 5' RACE reads, yielding one record per CDR3 amino acid sequence without DNA. This sample contains 150,000 or so distinct CDR3 sequences. The CDR3 runs to 15 residues. The germline V gene has CDR1 SGHKS and CDR2 YYEKEE (reference sequence). Worth noting for this clonotype: Its specificity is not known.

This clonotype was sampled from a human donor in good health. Some clones in this sample may be carry-over from other donors' samples. The chain employs TRBV5-5 and TRBJ1-3; the TCRdb D gene call, TRBD1, has no DNA to confirm it. Sequencing used naive CXCR3- CD8+ T cells from blood. Subset meaning: CD45RO-CCR7+CD27+CD95- naive CD8+ T cells lacking CXCR3 (TNR3-). CDR3 amino acids: CASRPDRSSGNTIYF.